One and the same sample provided the 10 T cell receptor beta chains below, sequenced in a study of control samples from healthy donors and cancer patients. Only in-frame clones appear in the TCRdb table, and some are missing; sequencing was by immunoSEQ multiplex PCR. The data contain around 30,000 clones, around 83% of them seen just once; the ten biggest clones take up roughly 1.5%. Sequences were obtained from PBMCs. The receptors shown here come from a middle-aged woman with lung cancer.

V usage is TRBV6-1 and J usage is TRBJ2-1; 8 nucleotides match TRBD2. The length of the CDR3 is 14 residues. Germline assignment: CDR1 MNHNS and CDR2 SASEGT. V lost 6 bases to trimming and J lost 4 bases; unmatched junction nucleotides: 5. The CDR3, as DNA: TGTGCCAGCAGCCTGGGACTAGATTACAATGAGCAGTTCTTC. Its protein product is CASSLGLDYNEQFF.

CDR3 protein: CASSFHNEQFF. As DNA, the CDR3 is TGTGCCAGCAGCTTTCACAATGAGCAGTTCTTC. The V gene is TRBV7-9, the J gene TRBJ2-1; unclear D gene. V lost 3 bases to trimming and J lost 5 bases, with 2 bases between them. Germline CDR1 is SEHNR and CDR2 is FQNEAQ (reference sequence). The CDR3 loop spans 11 amino acids.

This clone is a singleton in its sample. CDR3 loop: CASSTSGVGNTIYF. As DNA, the CDR3 is TGTGCCAGCAGCACCTCAGGGGTAGGGAACACCATATATTTT. The J gene is TRBJ1-3, the V gene TRBV5-5, with D possibly TRBD1 on 6 matching bases. CDR3 length equals 14 residues. Trimming cost V 4 bases and J 7 bases, with 15 bases left between them. The germline CDR1 and CDR2 sequences are SGHKS and YYEKEE (reference sequence). The full variable domain, completed using reference TRBV5-5 and TRBJ1-3, is DAGVTQSPTHLIKTRGQQVTLRCSPISGHKSVSWYQQVLGQGPQFIFQYYEKEERGRGNFPDRFSARQFPNYSSELNVNALLLGDSALYLCASSTSGVGNTIYFGEGSWLTVV.

This rearrangement joins TRBV6-5 to TRBJ1-1; no firm D call. The germline V and J ends were trimmed by 4 bases and 8 bases, with 23 bases remaining between them. Per germline, CDR1 MNHEY and CDR2 SVGAGI. The CDR3 contains 16 residues. DNA of the CDR3: TGTGCCAGCAGTTTACCATTTTCGCGGGGTAGCCCCGAAGCTTTCTTT. Its protein product is CASSLPFSRGSPEAFF.

This clone was detected only a few times. The chain carries TRBV2 and TRBJ1-5; 9 bases fit TRBD1. This CDR3 spans 14 amino acids. J was trimmed by 6 bases and V by 4 bases; bases with no gene match: 4. Germline CDR1 and CDR2: SNHLY and FYNNEI. The CDR3 DNA follows: TGTGCCAGCAGTGGAACAGGGGGCGGTCAGCCCCAGCATTTT. Translation: CASSGTGGGQPQHF.

This chain links TRBV12-3 or TRBV12-4 with TRBJ1-2; D remains ambiguous. This CDR3 comprises 13 residues. V lost 1 base to trimming and J lost 2 bases, with 5 bases between them. DNA for the CDR3: TGTGCCAGCAGTTTAGGGAGGAACTATGGCTACACCTTC. Its translation: CASSLGRNYGYTF.

This chain uses TRBV9 with TRBJ2-1; TRBD1 aligns across 11 bases. Germline V gene lookup returns CDR1 SGDLS and CDR2 YYNGEE. The CDR3 is 15 residues long. Unmatched junction bases numbered 4, after V lost 0 bases and J lost 8 bases. This chain's CDR3 is CASSVEDRGQDEQFF. The DNA for the CDR3 is TGTGCCAGCAGCGTAGAGGACAGGGGGCAAGATGAGCAGTTCTTC.

V is TRBV11-3 and J is TRBJ2-3, with TRBD2 matching 7 bases. V shed 3 bases, J shed 5 bases, and the junction held 5 bases outside the gene matches. The CDR3 has 14 amino acids. CDR1 SGHNT and CDR2 YENEEA come from the germline V gene. The CDR3 coding sequence is TGTGCCAGCAGCTTTGGACTAGAGGGAGATACGCAGTATTTT. Translation gives CASSFGLEGDTQYF. Complete variable domain (other parts from reference TRBV11-3 and TRBJ2-3): EAGVVQSPRYKIIEKKQPVAFWCNPISGHNTLYWYLQNLGQGPELLIRYENEEAVDDSQLPKDRFSAERLKGVDSTLKIQPAELGDSAVYLCASSFGLEGDTQYFGPGTRLTVL.

The chain joins TRBV28 to TRBJ1-2; 9 nucleotides match TRBD1. Germline V gene data show CDR1 as MDHEN and CDR2 as SYDVKM. CDR3 size: 14 residues. The J segment lost 4 bases and the V segment lost 6 bases, leaving 6 bases of the junction unmatched. CDR3 DNA: TGTGCCAGCAGGCGACAGGGGGGAGGCTATGGCTACACCTTC. Amino acid sequence: CASRRQGGGYGYTF.

The chain is built from TRBV30 and TRBJ2-5, with D possibly being TRBD1 or TRBD2 (5 bases each). V dropped 0 bases and J dropped 5 bases, with 16 bases sitting between them. This CDR3 comprises 15 residues. The germline gives CDR1 GTSNPN, CDR2 SVGIG (reference sequence). CDR3 bases: TGTGCCTGGAGTGTACACTGGGGGTCCGGGGAGACCCAGTACTTC. Protein product: CAWSVHWGSGETQYF.